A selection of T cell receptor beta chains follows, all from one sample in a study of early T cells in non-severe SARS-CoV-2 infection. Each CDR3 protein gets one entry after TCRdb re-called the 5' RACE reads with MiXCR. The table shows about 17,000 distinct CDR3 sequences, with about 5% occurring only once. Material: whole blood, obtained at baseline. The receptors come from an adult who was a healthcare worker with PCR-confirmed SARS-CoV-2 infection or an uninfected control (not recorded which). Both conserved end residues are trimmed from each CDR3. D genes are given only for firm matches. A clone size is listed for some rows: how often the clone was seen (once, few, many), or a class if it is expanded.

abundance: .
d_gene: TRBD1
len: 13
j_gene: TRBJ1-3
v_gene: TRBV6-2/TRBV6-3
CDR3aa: ASSLWTGAGNTIY

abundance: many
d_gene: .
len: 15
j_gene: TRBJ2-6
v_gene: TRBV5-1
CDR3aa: ASSLRGTLAGANVLT

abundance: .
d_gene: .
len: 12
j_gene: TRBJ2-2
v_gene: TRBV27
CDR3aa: ASSLGARTGELF

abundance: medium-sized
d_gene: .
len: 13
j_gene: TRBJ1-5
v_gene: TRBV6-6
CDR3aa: ASSLRSAPHQPQH

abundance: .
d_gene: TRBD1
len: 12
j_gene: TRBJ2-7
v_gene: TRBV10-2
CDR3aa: ASTWTGGEYEQY

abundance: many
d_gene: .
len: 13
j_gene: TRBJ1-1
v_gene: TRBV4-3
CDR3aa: ASSQDQRLNTEAF

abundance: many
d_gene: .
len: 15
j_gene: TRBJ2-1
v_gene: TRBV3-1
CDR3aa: ASSQQTPGLTYNEQF

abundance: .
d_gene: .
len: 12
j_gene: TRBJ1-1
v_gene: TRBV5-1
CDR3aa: ASSPETMNTEAF

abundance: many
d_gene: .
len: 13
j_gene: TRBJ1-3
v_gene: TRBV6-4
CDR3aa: ASSDSLGPGNTIY

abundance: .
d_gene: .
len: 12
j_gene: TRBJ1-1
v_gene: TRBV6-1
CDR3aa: ASSATDSSTEAF

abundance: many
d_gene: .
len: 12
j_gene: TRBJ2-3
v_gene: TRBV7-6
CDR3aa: ASSPGASTDTQY

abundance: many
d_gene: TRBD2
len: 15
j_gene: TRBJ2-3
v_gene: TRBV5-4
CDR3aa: ASSLAAGTRSTDTQY

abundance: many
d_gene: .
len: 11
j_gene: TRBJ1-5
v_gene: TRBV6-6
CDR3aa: ASRSHSNQPQH

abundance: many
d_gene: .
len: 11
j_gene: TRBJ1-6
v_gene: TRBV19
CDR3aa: ASSPTGDSPLH

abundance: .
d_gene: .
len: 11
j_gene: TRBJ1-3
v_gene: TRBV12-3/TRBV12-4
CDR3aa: ASSSTRHNPIY

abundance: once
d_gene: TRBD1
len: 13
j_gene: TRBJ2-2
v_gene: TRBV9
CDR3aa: ASSIGQGVTGELF

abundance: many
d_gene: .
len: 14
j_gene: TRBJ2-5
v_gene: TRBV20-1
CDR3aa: SAAVTSGTLQETQY

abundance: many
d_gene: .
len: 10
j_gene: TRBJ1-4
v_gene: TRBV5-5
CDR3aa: ASSSDSSKLF

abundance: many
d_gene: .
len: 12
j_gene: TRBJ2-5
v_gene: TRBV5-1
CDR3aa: ASNLWGVEETQY

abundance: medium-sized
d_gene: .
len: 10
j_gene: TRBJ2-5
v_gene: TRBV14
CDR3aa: ASSQVIETQY

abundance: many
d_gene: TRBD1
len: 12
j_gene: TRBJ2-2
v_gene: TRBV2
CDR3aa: ASSEDRWTGELF

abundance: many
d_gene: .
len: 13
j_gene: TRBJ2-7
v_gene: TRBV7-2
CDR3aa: ASSPDQGRGYEQY

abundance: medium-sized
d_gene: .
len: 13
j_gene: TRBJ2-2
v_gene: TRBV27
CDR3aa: ASSMDYTNTGELF

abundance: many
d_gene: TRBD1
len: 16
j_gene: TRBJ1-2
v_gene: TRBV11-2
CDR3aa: ASSQGRGRSFSNYGYT

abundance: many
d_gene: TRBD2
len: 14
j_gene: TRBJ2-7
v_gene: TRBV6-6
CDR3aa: ASSYSRAGDSYEQY

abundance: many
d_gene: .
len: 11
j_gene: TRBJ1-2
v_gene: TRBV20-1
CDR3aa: SANVLGGYGYT

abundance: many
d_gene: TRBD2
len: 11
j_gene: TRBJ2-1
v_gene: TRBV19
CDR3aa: ASSLMGLSEQF

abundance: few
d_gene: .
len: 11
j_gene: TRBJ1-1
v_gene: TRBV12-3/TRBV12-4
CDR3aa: ASSLNWGAEAF

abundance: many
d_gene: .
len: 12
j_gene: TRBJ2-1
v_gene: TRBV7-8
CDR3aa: ASSFQGSYNEQF

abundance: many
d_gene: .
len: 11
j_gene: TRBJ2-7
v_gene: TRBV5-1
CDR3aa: ASSGYREGEQY

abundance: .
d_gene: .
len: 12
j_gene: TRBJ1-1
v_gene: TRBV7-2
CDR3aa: ASSAGYMNTEAF

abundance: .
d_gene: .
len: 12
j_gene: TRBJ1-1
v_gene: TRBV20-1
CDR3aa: SARVPGPNTEAF

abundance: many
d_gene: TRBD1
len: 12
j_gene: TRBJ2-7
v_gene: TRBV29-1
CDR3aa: SVEDRDRPYEQY

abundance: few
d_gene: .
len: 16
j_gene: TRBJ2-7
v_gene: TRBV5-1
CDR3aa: ASSAIGYKDSRWYEQY

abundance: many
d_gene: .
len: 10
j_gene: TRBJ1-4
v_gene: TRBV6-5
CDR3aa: ASRQGNEKLF

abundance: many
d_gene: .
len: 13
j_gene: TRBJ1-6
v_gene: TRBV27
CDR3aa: ASSWEGAYNSPLH

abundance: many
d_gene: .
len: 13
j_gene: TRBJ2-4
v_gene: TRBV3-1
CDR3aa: ASSQGWVERNIQY

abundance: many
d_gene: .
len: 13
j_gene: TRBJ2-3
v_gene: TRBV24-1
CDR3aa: ATSDYQGTTDTQY

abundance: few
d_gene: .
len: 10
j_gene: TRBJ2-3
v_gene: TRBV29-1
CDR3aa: SVEDWGDTQY

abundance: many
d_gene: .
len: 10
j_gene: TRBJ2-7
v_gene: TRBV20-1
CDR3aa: SARSGFYEQY

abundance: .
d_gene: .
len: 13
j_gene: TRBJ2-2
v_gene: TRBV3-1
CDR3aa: ASSPRAPRTGELF

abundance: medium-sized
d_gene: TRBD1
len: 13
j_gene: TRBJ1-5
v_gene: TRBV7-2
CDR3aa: ASSPGGASNQPQH

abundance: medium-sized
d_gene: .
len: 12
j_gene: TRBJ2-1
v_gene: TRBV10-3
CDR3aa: AIGVRDGQDEQF

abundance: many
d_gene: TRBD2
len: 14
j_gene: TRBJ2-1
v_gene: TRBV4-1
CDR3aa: ASSQGLAASYNEQF

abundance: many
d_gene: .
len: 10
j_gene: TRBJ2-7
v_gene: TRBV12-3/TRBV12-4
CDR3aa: ASSLEAPEQY

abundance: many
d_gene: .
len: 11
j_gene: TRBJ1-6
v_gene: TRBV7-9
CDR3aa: ASSLMVDSPLH

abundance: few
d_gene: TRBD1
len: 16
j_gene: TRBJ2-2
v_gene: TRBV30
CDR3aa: AWRTDLWDRVNTGELF

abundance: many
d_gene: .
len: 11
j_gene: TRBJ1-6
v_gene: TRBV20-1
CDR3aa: SATSSYNSPLH

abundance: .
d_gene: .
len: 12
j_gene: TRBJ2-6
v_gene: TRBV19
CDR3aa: ASSIQAGANVLT